This is a list of T cell receptor beta chains from one sample in a study of T cell responses to AZD1222 COVID-19 vaccine. The data were produced by immunoSEQ multiplex PCR, yet TCRdb's version contains in-frame clones alone and is incomplete. The repertoire holds under 95,000 clones, with roughly 88% as singletons. Sample: peripheral blood, taken on day 0 of AZD1222 vaccination. These receptors were collected from an adult in good health. Each CDR3 is given with its conserved first and last residue. The order of the fields is clone size, J gene, D gene, V gene, CDR3 DNA, CDR3 protein. The D gene is left open where the match is weak. The size field is filled for only some rows; it gives once, few, many or a size class.

. | TRBJ1-5 | TRBD1 | TRBV7-8 | TGTGCCAGCAGCCGGACAGGGTTCGGCAATCAGCCCCAGCATTTT | CASSRTGFGNQPQHF
. | TRBJ1-5 | TRBD1 | TRBV7-9 | TGTGCCAGCAGCTCGTACGACAGGGATAACCAGCCCCAGCATTTT | CASSSYDRDNQPQHF
. | TRBJ1-2 | TRBD1 | TRBV12-5 | TGTGCTAGGAAGGGGACAGGGGGCGATGGCTACACCTTC | CARKGTGGDGYTF
. | TRBJ1-6 | TRBD1 | TRBV5-4 | TGTGCCAGCAGCCTGGACAGGGAAGTTCATTCACCCCTCCACTTT | CASSLDREVHSPLHF
. | TRBJ2-5 | . | TRBV2 | TGTGCCAGCAGAGTTAGGGAGACCCAGTACTTC | CASRVRETQYF
. | TRBJ2-2 | TRBD2 | TRBV7-9 | TGTGCCAGCAGCCCGCCGACTAGCGGGAGAGTGTACACCGGGGAGCTGTTTTTT | CASSPPTSGRVYTGELFF
once | TRBJ1-5 | TRBD1 | TRBV28 | TGTGCCAGCAATGCGGGACAGGTAGTTATTTCCCAGCATTTT | CASNAGQVVISQHF
. | TRBJ1-6 | . | TRBV28 | TGTGCCAGCAGCCCGAAACGGCAGTCCCTCCACTTT | CASSPKRQSLHF
. | TRBJ1-1 | TRBD1 | TRBV7-2 | TGTGCCAGCAGCTACAAACGGACAGGGGAGATTAGGAACACTGAAGCTTTCTTT | CASSYKRTGEIRNTEAFF
. | TRBJ1-6 | TRBD1 | TRBV7-6 | TGTGCCAGCAGCTCAACGACAGGGTCAATCGGTAAGAATTCACCCCTCCACTTT | CASSSTTGSIGKNSPLHF
. | TRBJ2-3 | . | TRBV18 | TGTGCCAGCTCTCCTCAGCGAGATACGCAGTATTTT | CASSPQRDTQYF
. | TRBJ1-6 | . | TRBV5-1 | TGCGCCAGCAGCTTTACAGGAGAAAATTCACCCCTCCACTTT | CASSFTGENSPLHF
. | TRBJ1-1 | . | TRBV5-1 | TGCGCCAGCAGCATCGTCACAAGGGACACTGAAGCTTTCTTT | CASSIVTRDTEAFF
few | TRBJ1-2 | TRBD1 | TRBV6-4 | TGTGCCAGCAGTGACCGAGGGAGGGGGACAGAACTCAACTATGGCTACACCTTC | CASSDRGRGTELNYGYTF
once | TRBJ2-2 | . | TRBV5-1 | TGCGCCAGCAGCTACGGAGGTTGGAGGGGAACCGGGGAGCTGTTTTTT | CASSYGGWRGTGELFF
. | TRBJ2-7 | . | TRBV5-1 | TGCGCCAGCAGCCTGGGCAGCGGCCCCGAGCAGTACTTC | CASSLGSGPEQYF
. | TRBJ2-5 | . | TRBV2 | TGTGCCAGCAGAAGACAAGAGACCCAGTACTTC | CASRRQETQYF
. | TRBJ2-3 | . | TRBV6-1 | TGTGCCAGCAGTGAACGGCTTGGGGGATATTTGGATACGCAGTATTTT | CASSERLGGYLDTQYF
. | TRBJ2-5 | . | TRBV5-1 | TGCGCCAGCAGCCAGCCCCCCCCGGGGACCCAGTACTTC | CASSQPPPGTQYF
few | TRBJ1-5 | . | TRBV28 | TGTGCCAGCAGTCCCCGACAGTTAGGCAATCAGCCCCAGCATTTT | CASSPRQLGNQPQHF
. | TRBJ1-2 | . | TRBV29-1 | TGCAGCGATGGAGGGGCCGATCACTATGGCTACACCTTC | CSDGGADHYGYTF
. | TRBJ2-7 | . | TRBV6-5 | TGTGCCAGCAGACCTCAATTGTCGGGCGACGAGCAGTACTTC | CASRPQLSGDEQYF
. | TRBJ1-2 | . | TRBV20-1 | TGCAGTGCGGTGAACTATGGCTACACCTTC | CSAVNYGYTF
once | TRBJ2-1 | TRBD2 | TRBV5-4 | TGTGCATCGGCTAGCGGGGACAATGAGCAGTTCTTC | CASASGDNEQFF
. | TRBJ1-3 | TRBD1 | TRBV5-1 | TGCGCCAGCAGCACGGGACAGCCCTCTGGAAACACCATATATTTT | CASSTGQPSGNTIYF
. | TRBJ2-1 | TRBD2 | TRBV27 | TGTGCCAGCCACCCCGGGGGGCTAGCGGGAGGGCCTTGGTACAATGAGCAGTTCTTC | CASHPGGLAGGPWYNEQFF
once | TRBJ2-1 | TRBD2 | TRBV10-2 | TGCGCCAGCAGTGATGCGGGACTAGCGGGAGGATCCTACAATGAGCAGTTCTTC | CASSDAGLAGGSYNEQFF
. | TRBJ1-6 | TRBD1 | TRBV11-2 | TGTGCCAGCAGCCTGGACAGGAATTCACCCCTCCACTTT | CASSLDRNSPLHF
. | TRBJ2-1 | . | TRBV7-6 | TGTGCCAGCAGCTTAGTGGGGGGGGCCGACAATGAGCAGTTCTTC | CASSLVGGADNEQFF
. | TRBJ1-2 | . | TRBV29-1 | TGCAGCGTTGAAGGGGAGGGGTCTGTCTATGGCTACACCTTC | CSVEGEGSVYGYTF
. | TRBJ1-2 | TRBD1 | TRBV11-2 | TGTGCCAGCAGCAAAGGGACAGGGGGCTTTGGCTACACCTTC | CASSKGTGGFGYTF
. | TRBJ2-5 | TRBD2 | TRBV5-5 | TGTGCCAGCAGCTCTGACCGGGGGGGAGAGACCCAGTACTTC | CASSSDRGGETQYF
. | TRBJ2-7 | . | TRBV28 | TGTGCCAGCTCTTACCGGGGATACGAGCAGTACTTC | CASSYRGYEQYF
. | TRBJ2-7 | TRBD2 | TRBV9 | TGTGCCAGCAGCTACCCTCCTCAGGGAGGGAGCTACGAGCAGTACTTC | CASSYPPQGGSYEQYF
once | TRBJ2-5 | . | TRBV5-6 | TGTGCCAGCAGCTTCGGCAGAGAAGAGACCCAGTACTTC | CASSFGREETQYF
. | TRBJ2-3 | TRBD2 | TRBV9 | TGTGCCAGCAGCCCAACGACTAGCGGGGTAGATACGCAGTATTTT | CASSPTTSGVDTQYF
. | TRBJ1-3 | . | TRBV9 | TGTGCCAGCAGCGTAGTGGGGGCCATCTCTGGAAACACCATATATTTT | CASSVVGAISGNTIYF